A single sample gave rise to the 31 T cell receptor beta chains below, sequenced in a study of cytomegalovirus exposure and HLA in healthy donors. In the PCR, 60 Vbeta and 13 Jbeta primers were used. Produced via immunoSEQ multiplex PCR; TCRdb's table is partial and in-frame only. This repertoire shows about 130,000 clones, 80% found once; its top ten account for about 4.9%. The material sequenced was PBMCs. All receptors come from a man aged 25 to 40 in good health.

The CDR3 DNA is TGTGCCAGCAGCTCTCTGTTGTCTAGCGATAGCACAGATACGCAGTATTTT. It codes for CASSSLLSSDSTDTQYF. The chain combines TRBV7-6 with TRBJ2-3, with TRBD2 as a possible D gene (6 bases). V lost 4 bases and J lost 0, with 17 bases in between. CDR1 is SGHVS, CDR2 FNYEAQ, per germline. This CDR3 is 17 amino acids long.

The J gene is TRBJ2-7, the V gene TRBV5-5, with 8 bases fitting TRBD2. The CDR3 has 15 residues. V was clipped by 0 bases and J by 5 bases; unmatched bases: 7. CDR1 and CDR2 from the germline V gene are SGHKS and YYEKEE (reference sequence). The CDR3 region is CASSLEGLAGHEQYF. The CDR3 DNA reads as TGTGCCAGCAGCTTGGAAGGCCTAGCGGGCCACGAGCAGTACTTC.

This chain uses TRBV6-5 with TRBJ2-2; TRBD1 agrees at 8 bases. CDR1 is MNHEY, CDR2 SVGAGI, per germline. Unmatched junction bases numbered 1, after V lost 3 bases and J lost 4 bases. The CDR3 runs 14 residues. CDR3 sequence reads: CASSYTGGTGELFF. CDR3 in DNA: TGTGCCAGCAGTTATACAGGGGGCACCGGGGAGCTGTTTTTT.

The genes are TRBV7-2 and TRBJ2-7; D is undetermined. Per germline, CDR1 SGHTA and CDR2 FQGNSA. V was cut by 5 bases and J by 1 base, with 9 bases left in between. The CDR3 runs to 13 residues. CDR3 sequence: CASSAPTSYEQYF. DNA for the CDR3: TGTGCCAGCAGCGCACCCACATCCTACGAGCAGTACTTC.

This clone was picked up one time. The chain couples TRBV7-9 to TRBJ2-5, with TRBD2 matching over 8 bases. Germline CDR1 and CDR2: SEHNR and FQNEAQ (reference sequence). The CDR3 is 12 amino acids. J was trimmed by 5 bases and V by 11 bases; bases with no gene match: 7. CDR3 coding DNA: TGTGCCCAAGGGACTAGGTCTGAGACCCAGTACTTC. As protein: CAQGTRSETQYF.

The chain joins TRBV11-1 to TRBJ2-7, with 8 positions matching TRBD2. Germline V CDR1 and CDR2: SGHAT, FQDESV (reference sequence). After removal of 2 bases from V and 3 bases from J, the junction contained 9 bases not matched to a gene. CDR3 length: 16 residues. In DNA, the CDR3 is TGTGCCAGCAGCTTATCCTCGCTCAGCGGGAGCTACGAGCAGTACTTC. Protein product: CASSLSSLSGSYEQYF.

This rearrangement joins TRBV4-3 to TRBJ1-5; TRBD1 might be the D (6 bases). CDR1 and CDR2 from the germline V gene are LGHNA and YSLEER. CDR3 length: 15 residues. With 0 bases removed from V and 6 bases from J, the gap between germline ends came to 12 bases. CDR3 in DNA: TGCGCCAGCAGCCAAGATATAGGACAGAGTCAGCCCCAGCATTTT. It translates to CASSQDIGQSQPQHF.

J is TRBJ1-1 and V is TRBV30, with D tentatively TRBD1 (5 bases). The CDR3 spans 14 residues. CDR1 GTSNPN and CDR2 SVGIG come from the germline V gene (reference sequence). Trimming stripped 3 bases from V and 6 bases from J, with 17 bases between. The CDR3, as DNA: TGTGCCTGGAGCCCCTGGGGGGAATCGGCTGAAGCTTTCTTT. Its protein is CAWSPWGESAEAFF.

The V and J genes are TRBV28 and TRBJ1-4; D might be TRBD1 (5 bases). The CDR3 contains 14 residues. Germline values: CDR1 MDHEN, CDR2 SYDVKM. Trimming removed 0 bases from V and 4 bases from J, with 6 bases in between. The CDR3 sequence is CASSLWTVNEKLFF. Written as DNA, the CDR3 is TGTGCCAGCAGTTTATGGACAGTTAATGAAAAACTGTTTTTT.

The chain couples TRBV6-1 to TRBJ1-2; 7 bases are a match to TRBD1. This CDR3 is built from 14 residues. The ends lost 5 bases at V and 8 bases at J; junction bases unmatched: 11. Germline CDR1 MNHNS, CDR2 SASEGT. CDR3 in DNA: TGTGCCAGCAGTAGCCTGGAGGGGGCGAGAGGCTACACCTTC. Protein sequence: CASSSLEGARGYTF.

This rearrangement joins TRBV28 to TRBJ1-2, with 12 nucleotides matching TRBD1. The V gene end was trimmed by 2 bases and the J gene end by 4 bases; junction bases not matched to a gene: 11. CDR3 size: 18 residues. CDR1 and CDR2 from the germline V gene are MDHEN and SYDVKM. CDR3 in DNA: TGTGCCAGCAGTTTACAGGGACAGGGGGCGGTATATTCCTATGGCTACACCTTC. This codes for CASSLQGQGAVYSYGYTF.

This clone was observed a handful of times. The chain joins TRBV18 to TRBJ2-7; 14 bases align to TRBD2. Looked up from germline, CDR1 is KGHSH and CDR2 is LQKENI. CDR3 length: 15 residues. V shed 3 bases and J 6 bases; nucleotides not matched to a gene: 4. CDR3 DNA: TGTGCCAGCTCACCCTCGACTAGCGGGAGGGCCGAGCAGTACTTC. This gives the protein CASSPSTSGRAEQYF.

DNA of the CDR3: TGTGCCAGCAGCCAGTGGGGCACAATCAACGCGCAGTATTTT. Translated: CASSQWGTINAQYF. V is TRBV14 and J is TRBJ2-3; the D gene is possibly TRBD1 (5 bases). This CDR3 is built from 14 residues. CDR1 and CDR2 from the germline V gene are SGHDN and FVKESK. The ends were cut back, 3 bases at V and 10 bases at J, with 17 bases in the middle.

The table lists this clone with a count of one. The gene calls are TRBV19 and TRBJ2-2, with D possibly being TRBD2 (6 bases). The CDR3 runs to 17 residues. Germline lookup yields CDR1 LNHDA and CDR2 SQIVND (reference sequence). Trimming pared 0 bases from V and 4 bases from J, leaving 15 bases between. The CDR3 DNA is TGTGCCAGTAGTATAGATCAGTTTAGCGGAATCACCGGGGAGCTGTTTTTT. As protein: CASSIDQFSGITGELFF.

This chain joins TRBV7-2 and TRBJ2-7; 8 nucleotides agree with TRBD2. V shed 3 bases, J shed 2 bases, and the junction held 6 bases outside the gene matches. The CDR3 totals 15 residues. Germline CDR1 and CDR2: SGHTA and FQGNSA. Here the CDR3 DNA reads TGTGCCAGCAGCTTTACGGGGGGGTCGACCTACGAGCAGTACTTC. Encoded protein: CASSFTGGSTYEQYF.

This sequence joins TRBV29-1 and TRBJ2-5; 7 nucleotides line up with TRBD1. V dropped 4 bases and J dropped 5; count of bases not matched to a gene: 10. Germline V CDR1 and CDR2: SQVTM, ANQGSEA. The CDR3 has 14 amino acids. Written as DNA, the CDR3 is TGCAGCGTTGGAGAACAGGGGTGGCGGGAGACCCAGTACTTC. It is translated as CSVGEQGWRETQYF.

The V gene is TRBV6-5, the J gene TRBJ2-1, with 10 bases identical to TRBD1. Looked up from germline, CDR1 is MNHEY and CDR2 is SVGAGI. V lost 8 bases and J lost 8; bases outside the gene matches: 9. CDR3 length: 14 amino acids. For the CDR3, the DNA is TGTGCCAGCTGGGCCGGGACAGGGGTCGATGAGCAGTTCTTC. It encodes CASWAGTGVDEQFF.

This clone has only one observation. J is TRBJ2-7 and V is TRBV29-1; 9 nucleotides line up with TRBD1. J was trimmed by 2 bases and V by 7 bases; bases with no gene match: 9. In germline, CDR1 is SQVTM, CDR2 ANQGSEA. The CDR3 sequence is 14 residues long. CDR3 sequence reads: CSAQTGGSTYEQYF. The DNA of the CDR3 is TGCAGCGCCCAGACAGGGGGATCTACCTACGAGCAGTACTTC.

This chain connects TRBV28 to TRBJ1-5; 9 positions match TRBD1. J gave up 3 bases and V 4 bases, and 4 bases lay outside the gene matches. The CDR3 covers 15 residues. Germline V gene data show CDR1 as MDHEN and CDR2 as SYDVKM. CDR3 residues: CASSSGTGNNQPQHF. The DNA of the CDR3 is TGTGCCAGCAGTTCCGGGACAGGGAACAATCAGCCCCAGCATTTT. Looking up the rest from reference TRBV28 and TRBJ1-5 gives the full variable domain: DVKVTQSSRYLVKRTGEKVFLECVQDMDHENMFWYRQDPGLGLRLIYFSYDVKMKEKGDIPEGYSVSREKKERFSLILESASTNQTSMYLCASSSGTGNNQPQHFGDGTRLSIL.

The rearrangement links TRBV7-2 to TRBJ2-7; 7 bases map to TRBD2. The V gene end was trimmed by 4 bases and the J gene end by 0 bases; junction bases not matched to a gene: 6. CDR3 length equals 15 residues. Germline lookup yields CDR1 SGHTA and CDR2 FQGNSA. CDR3 nucleotide sequence: TGTGCCAGCAGCTCTAGCGGTCGTAGCTCCTACGAGCAGTACTTC. This gives the protein CASSSSGRSSYEQYF.

The chain links TRBV25-1 to TRBJ1-1; 7 bases line up with TRBD1. Germline CDR1 is MGHDK and CDR2 is SYGVNS. The CDR3 is 13 amino acids. The V segment lost 3 bases and the J segment 8 bases; nucleotides outside the gene matches: 6. CDR3: CASSDLGQAEAFF. The CDR3 bases are TGTGCCAGCAGTGACCTCGGACAGGCGGAAGCTTTCTTT.

This chain uses TRBV4-2 with TRBJ1-6; weak D call: TRBD1 (6 bases). Germline V gives CDR1 LGHNA, CDR2 YNFKEQ. V was clipped by 0 bases and J by 9 bases, with 15 bases between them. The CDR3 loop spans 16 amino acids. CDR3 amino acids: CASSQDHQGFRSPLHF. CDR3 DNA sequence: TGTGCCAGCAGCCAAGATCACCAGGGGTTCCGTTCACCCCTCCACTTT.

The J gene is TRBJ1-1, the V gene TRBV25-1; 9 bases agree with TRBD1. Trimming removed 3 bases from V and 11 bases from J; junction bases left unmatched: 19. The length of the CDR3 is 17 residues. Germline CDR1 MGHDK, CDR2 SYGVNS. This CDR3 reads CASSDLGGDRASEVAFF. In DNA form, the CDR3 reads TGTGCCAGCAGTGACCTCGGGGGGGACAGGGCTTCCGAAGTGGCTTTCTTT. Based on the CDR3 plus reference TRBV25-1 and TRBJ1-1, the full variable domain is EADIYQTPRYLVIGTGKKITLECSQTMGHDKMYWYQQDPGMELHLIHYSYGVNSTEKGDLSSESTVSRIRTEHFPLTLESARPSHTSQYLCASSDLGGDRASEVAFFGQGTRLTVV.

This clone was detected a few times. The rearrangement joins TRBV12-2 to TRBJ2-2; TRBD2, the table's D call, was not compared with the DNA. TRBV12-2 is a pseudogene. The CDR3 has 15 residues. CDR3 amino acids: CASRWGLSNTGELFF. As DNA, the CDR3 is TGTGCAAGTCGTTGGGGACTATCGAACACCGGGGAGCTGTTTTTT.

The V and J genes are TRBV9 and TRBJ1-2; D gene ambiguous. V was pared by 0 bases and J by 2 bases, with 5 bases between. Germline V gives CDR1 SGDLS, CDR2 YYNGEE. CDR3 size: 13 residues. CDR3 loop: CASSVDSNYGYTF. In nucleotides, the CDR3 is TGTGCCAGCAGCGTAGACAGCAACTATGGCTACACCTTC.

The chain has TRBV21-1 and TRBJ2-2; the table's D gene call, TRBD2, was not cross checked with the DNA. TRBV21-1 corresponds to a pseudogene. This CDR3 is 16 amino acids long. CDR3 coding DNA: TGTGCCAGCAGCAAAGTGCGGGGGGCCGGGGCCGGGGAGCTGTTTTTT. As protein: CASSKVRGAGAGELFF.

The genes are TRBV5-1 and TRBJ2-4; TRBD1 matches at 7 bases. This CDR3 has 15 residues. CDR1 and CDR2 from the germline V gene are SGHRS and YFSETQ. The ends lost 4 bases at V and 9 bases at J; junction bases unmatched: 13. The CDR3 sequence is CASSLGQVQGTIQYF. The CDR3 DNA sequence: TGCGCCAGCAGCCTAGGACAGGTCCAGGGGACCATTCAGTACTTC.

The V gene is TRBV30, the J gene TRBJ1-1, with TRBD1 matching over 8 bases. The CDR3 consists of 13 residues. Losses at the gene ends were 3 bases for V and 5 bases for J; bases not matched to a gene: 5. Germline V gives CDR1 GTSNPN, CDR2 SVGIG (reference sequence). This chain's CDR3 is CAWSAGTGTEAFF. The DNA of the CDR3 is TGTGCCTGGAGCGCCGGGACAGGAACTGAAGCTTTCTTT.

This clone occurred a few times. This rearrangement joins TRBV5-6 to TRBJ2-3, with 7 positions matching TRBD1. V lost 0 bases and J lost 2; bases outside the gene matches: 6. This CDR3 spans 16 amino acids. Germline CDR1 SGHDT, CDR2 YYEEEE. CDR3: CASSLGPQGTTDTQYF. DNA of the CDR3: TGTGCCAGCAGCTTGGGACCACAGGGGACCACAGATACGCAGTATTTT.

The J gene is TRBJ1-5, the V gene TRBV4-1; 7 nucleotides match TRBD1. V lost 5 bases, J lost 2 bases, and 6 bases stayed unmatched. The CDR3 contains 15 residues. Germline CDR1 is MGHRA and CDR2 is YSYEKL. CDR3 protein: CASSSRDRGNQPQHF. In DNA, the CDR3 is TGCGCCAGCAGCAGCCGGGACAGAGGCAATCAGCCCCAGCATTTT.

J is TRBJ1-3 and V is TRBV18; TRBD1 might be the D (5 bases). V gave up 0 bases and J gave up 1 base, with 10 bases separating them. The CDR3 length is 16 residues. Germline assignment: CDR1 KGHSH and CDR2 LQKENI. The CDR3 nucleotides read TGTGCCAGCTCACCACCGGGGCGGCATTCTGGAAACACCATATATTTT. This translates into CASSPPGRHSGNTIYF. Using reference TRBV18 and TRBJ1-3 for the parts outside the CDR3, the full variable domain is NAGVMQNPRHLVRRRGQEARLRCSPMKGHSHVYWYRQLPEEGLKFMVYLQKENIIDESGMPKERFSAEFPKEGPSILRIQQVVRGDSAAYFCASSPPGRHSGNTIYFGEGSWLTVV.